This TCR beta chain was sequenced in a study of blood T cell repertoires in COVID-19. Background on the study: The analysed material was cDNA or gDNA that came from T cells, B-cell-depleted T cells, or PBMCs.

Germline values: CDR1 MNHEY, CDR2 SMNVEV (reference sequence). The V end was cut by 4 bases, the J end by 14 bases, with 14 bases between. The CDR3 runs 11 residues. In the original workflow: Amplified reference gene primers provided the basis for estimating nucleated cell counts. The repertoire was sequenced with immunoSEQ multiplex PCR; TCRdb's copy has only in-frame clones and lacks some. The DNA was the basis for D and trimming; V, J and clone size are from that table. Here the sample spans around 170,000 clones, roughly 90% being singletons. The chain carries TRBV27 and TRBJ1-1, with D uncertain. The sample comprised peripheral blood. This sequence originates from a man aged 55 to 70 with acute or convalescent COVID-19. CDR3 DNA sequence: TGTGCCAGCAGTTCCCCCGCCGGGAAATTCTTT. As protein: CASSSPAGKFF.